Listed below are T cell receptor beta chains from one sample, sequenced in a study of identical twins. MiXCR was run by TCRdb on the 5' RACE reads, yielding one entry per CDR3 protein. This table has 500,000 to 700,000 distinct CDR3 sequences, less than 9% appearing once. The same data also contributed to another study, on yellow fever vaccine responses in identical twins.

Sequenced sample: PBMCs. These receptors all come from a woman in her late teens or twenties in good health. CDR3s include the opening cysteine and the closing phenylalanine or tryptophan. The D gene is left open where the match is weak. Expanded clones get a size class; other rows say once, few or many, or leave the size out.

d_call,v_call,j_call,clone_size,cdr3_aa,cdr3_nt
TRBD1,TRBV5-1,TRBJ2-5,few,CASSVLRQGSAETQYF,TGCGCCAGCAGCGTACTCAGACAGGGAAGCGCTGAGACCCAGTACTTC
.,TRBV27,TRBJ2-3,.,CASSLLIPTTDTQYF,TGTGCCAGCAGTTTACTGATTCCCACGACAGATACGCAGTATTTT
.,TRBV20-1,TRBJ1-1,many,CSARVSLATEAFF,TGCAGTGCTAGAGTATCTCTAGCCACTGAAGCTTTCTTT
.,TRBV6-1,TRBJ2-2,few,CASSGQMNTGELFF,TGTGCCAGCAGTGGACAAATGAACACCGGGGAGCTGTTTTTT
.,TRBV4-1,TRBJ2-2,.,CASSPGLLCSGELFF,TGTGCCAGCAGCCCCGGGCTCCTGTGCTCCGGGGAGCTGTTTTTT
.,TRBV20-1,TRBJ2-2,.,CSARDPAGKGGELFF,TGCAGTGCTAGAGATCCCGCAGGGAAGGGCGGGGAGCTGTTTTTT
TRBD2,TRBV24-1,TRBJ2-5,many,CATSAQAGGLETQYF,TGTGCCACCAGTGCTCAAGCGGGGGGGCTTGAGACCCAGTACTTC
TRBD2,TRBV6-9,TRBJ2-1,.,CASSPISGGAHNEQFF,TGTGCCAGCAGCCCCATTAGCGGGGGGGCCCACAATGAGCAGTTCTTC
.,TRBV10-3,TRBJ2-1,.,CAISAAVNEQFF,TGCGCCATCAGTGCTGCTGTAAATGAGCAGTTCTTC
TRBD2,TRBV20-1,TRBJ2-3,.,CSARDGTSGDSDTQYF,TGCAGTGCTAGAGATGGGACTAGCGGGGATTCGGATACGCAGTATTTT
.,TRBV5-5,TRBJ2-7,few,CASSKGPTSYEQYF,TGTGCCAGCAGTAAGGGACCGACATCCTACGAGCAGTACTTC
.,TRBV20-1,TRBJ2-3,.,CSARGDGGQYF,TGCAGTGCTAGAGGGGATGGCGGGCAGTATTTT
TRBD1,TRBV3-1,TRBJ1-6,many,CASSPGQGVPLHF,TGTGCCAGCAGCCCCGGACAGGGCGTTCCCCTCCACTTT
.,TRBV29-1,TRBJ1-5,.,CSGGCAGGSNQPQHF,TGCAGCGGAGGGTGTGCGGGGGGGAGCAATCAGCCCCAGCATTTT
.,TRBV29-1,TRBJ2-5,many,CSVDTPSGRIQETQYF,TGCAGCGTTGACACTCCCTCCGGCAGAATACAAGAGACCCAGTACTTC
TRBD2,TRBV10-1,TRBJ2-3,many,CASSGASGGADTQYF,TGCGCCAGCAGTGGGGCTAGCGGGGGGGCGGATACGCAGTATTTT
.,TRBV4-2,TRBJ2-1,few,CASSQDGDLRSYNEQFF,TGTGCCAGCAGCCAAGATGGGGACCTACGCTCCTACAATGAGCAGTTCTTC
TRBD2,TRBV5-5,TRBJ2-2,.,CASSLALLAGVDTGELFF,TGTGCCAGCAGCTTGGCTCTTCTAGCGGGAGTTGACACCGGGGAGCTGTTTTTT
TRBD2,TRBV20-1,TRBJ2-7,.,CSASLGTPGGEQYF,TGCAGTGCTAGTCTCGGGACCCCGGGGGGCGAGCAGTACTTC
.,TRBV4-1,TRBJ2-1,few,CASSQGSGDNNEQFF,TGCGCCAGCAGCCAAGGCAGCGGAGATAACAATGAGCAGTTCTTC
.,TRBV2,TRBJ2-1,.,CASGGPDRADGYNEQFF,TGTGCCAGCGGAGGGCCAGACAGGGCCGACGGCTACAATGAGCAGTTCTTC